This T cell receptor (beta chain) emerged from a study of blood T cell repertoires in COVID-19. Original methodology: Amplification with reference gene primers provided the estimates of nucleated cell counts. Assay: immunoSEQ multiplex PCR; the TCRdb copy retains only in-frame clones and omits some. The V and J calls and clone size are taken from that table; D and trimming were inferred from the DNA. Counted here are over 50,000 clones, approximately 77% occurring once; the ten biggest clones make up 4% to 5.5%. This CDR3 is 14 amino acids long. From germline, CDR1 is SGHTA and CDR2 FQGNSA. The ends were cut back, 5 bases at V and 2 bases at J, with 11 bases in the middle.

The sequence was collected from a woman in her seventies with COVID-19, enrolled during active disease. Sequencing used peripheral blood. The chain employs TRBV7-2 and TRBJ2-3; TRBD1 might be the D (6 bases). Written as DNA, the CDR3 is TGTGCCAGCAGCCTACAGGGCCTCACAGATACGCAGTATTTT. Amino acids: CASSLQGLTDTQYF.